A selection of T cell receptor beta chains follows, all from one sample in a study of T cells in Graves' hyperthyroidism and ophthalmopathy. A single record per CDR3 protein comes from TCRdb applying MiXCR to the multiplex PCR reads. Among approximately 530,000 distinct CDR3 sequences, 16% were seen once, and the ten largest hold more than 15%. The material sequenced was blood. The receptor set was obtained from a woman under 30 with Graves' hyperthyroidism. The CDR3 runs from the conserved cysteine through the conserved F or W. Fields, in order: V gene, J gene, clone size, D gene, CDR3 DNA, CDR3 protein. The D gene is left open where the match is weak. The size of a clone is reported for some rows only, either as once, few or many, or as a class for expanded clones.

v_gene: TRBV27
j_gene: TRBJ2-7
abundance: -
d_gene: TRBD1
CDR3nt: TGTGCCAGCAGTTTAATGGACAGGGTCTACGAGCAGTACTTC
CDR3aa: CASSLMDRVYEQYF

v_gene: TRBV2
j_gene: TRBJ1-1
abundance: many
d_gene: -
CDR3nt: TGTGCCAGCAGAGAGAACGTCGGAGCTTTCTTT
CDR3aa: CASRENVGAFF

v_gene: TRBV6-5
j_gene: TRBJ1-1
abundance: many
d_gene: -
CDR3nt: TGTGCCAGCAGTTACAACCTCAACAGCAACACTGAAGCTTTCTTT
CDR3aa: CASSYNLNSNTEAFF

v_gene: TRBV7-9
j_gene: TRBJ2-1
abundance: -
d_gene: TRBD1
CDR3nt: TGTGCCAGCAGCTTAGATCGGTGGGGGGACAGGTTGGTTGAGCAGTTCTTC
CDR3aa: CASSLDRWGDRLVEQFF

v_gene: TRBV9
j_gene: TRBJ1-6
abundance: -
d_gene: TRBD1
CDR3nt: TGTGCCAGCAGCGTAGGGCAGGGGGTATCACCCCTCCACTTT
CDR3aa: CASSVGQGVSPLHF

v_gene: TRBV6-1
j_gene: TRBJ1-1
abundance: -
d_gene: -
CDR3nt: TGTGCCAGCAGCTGGGGTTCAGGGGTCACTGAAGCTTTCTTT
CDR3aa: CASSWGSGVTEAFF

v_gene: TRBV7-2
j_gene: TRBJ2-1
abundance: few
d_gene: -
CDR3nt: TGTGCCAGCAGCTTAGCGGCCGGGACACTATACAATGAGCAGTTCTTC
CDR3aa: CASSLAAGTLYNEQFF

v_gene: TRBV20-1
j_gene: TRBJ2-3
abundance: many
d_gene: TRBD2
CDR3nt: TGCAGTGTCGCTGATCTGGGGCTAGCGGGAGATGATACGCAGTATTTT
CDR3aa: CSVADLGLAGDDTQYF

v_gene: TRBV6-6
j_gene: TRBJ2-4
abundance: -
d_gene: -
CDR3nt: TGTGCCAGCAGTTACGGACGGGACGCCAAAAACATTCAGTACTTC
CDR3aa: CASSYGRDAKNIQYF

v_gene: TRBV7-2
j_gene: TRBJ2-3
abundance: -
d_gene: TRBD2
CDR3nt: TGTGCCAGCAGCCCTCGGGGCGGGAGGGGCACAGATACGCAGTATTTT
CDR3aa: CASSPRGGRGTDTQYF

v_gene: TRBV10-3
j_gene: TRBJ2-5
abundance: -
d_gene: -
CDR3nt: TGTGCCATCAGTGACTCGAGAAAGAGCGGACAAGAGACCCAGTACTTC
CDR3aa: CAISDSRKSGQETQYF

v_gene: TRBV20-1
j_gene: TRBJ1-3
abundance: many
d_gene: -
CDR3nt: TGCAGTGCTAGGATGACCTCCTCTGGAAACACCATATATTTT
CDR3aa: CSARMTSSGNTIYF

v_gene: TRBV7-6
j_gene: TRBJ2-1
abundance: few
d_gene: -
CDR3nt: TGTGCCAGCAGCTTCTTAGGGGGAAATGAGCAGTTCTTC
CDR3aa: CASSFLGGNEQFF

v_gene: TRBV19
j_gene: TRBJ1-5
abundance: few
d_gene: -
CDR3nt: TGTGCCACCCAGAGGGGGGGTCAGCCCCAGCATTTT
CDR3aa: CATQRGGQPQHF

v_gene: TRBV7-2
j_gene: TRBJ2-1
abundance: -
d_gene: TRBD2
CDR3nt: TGTGGCAGCAGCATTACTAGCGGGAGTCTTGGTAGTGAGCAGTTCTTC
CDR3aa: CGSSITSGSLGSEQFF

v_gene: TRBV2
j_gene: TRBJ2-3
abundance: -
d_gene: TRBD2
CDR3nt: TGTGCCAGCAGTCCCATATCGGGACTAGGATTTTGGGAAGATACGCAGTATTTT
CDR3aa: CASSPISGLGFWEDTQYF

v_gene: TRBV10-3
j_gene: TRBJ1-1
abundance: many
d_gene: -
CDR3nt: TGTGCCATCAGTGGGGGTGCAACAGGGACGAACACTGAAGCTTTCTTT
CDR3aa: CAISGGATGTNTEAFF

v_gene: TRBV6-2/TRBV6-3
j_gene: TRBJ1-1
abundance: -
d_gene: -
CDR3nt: TGTGCCAGCTGGAGCGAAATGAACACTGAAGCTTTCTTT
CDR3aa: CASWSEMNTEAFF

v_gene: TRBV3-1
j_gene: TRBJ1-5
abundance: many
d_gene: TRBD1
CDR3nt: TGTGCCAGCAGCCAGGCAGACAGGGGCAATCAGCCCCAGCATTTT
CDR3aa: CASSQADRGNQPQHF

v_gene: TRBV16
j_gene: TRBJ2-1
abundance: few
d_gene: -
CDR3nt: TGTGCCAGCAGCGGATCCTACAATGAGCAGTTCTTC
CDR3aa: CASSGSYNEQFF

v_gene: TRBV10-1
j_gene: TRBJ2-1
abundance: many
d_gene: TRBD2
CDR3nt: TGCGCCAGCAGTGAGTCTTGGCTAGCGGGGGGGACTTACAATGAGCAGTTCTTC
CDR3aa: CASSESWLAGGTYNEQFF

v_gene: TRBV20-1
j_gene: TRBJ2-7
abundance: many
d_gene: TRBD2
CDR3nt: TGCAGTGCTAGGAGACCCGCTAGCGGGTTCTACGAGCAGTACTTC
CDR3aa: CSARRPASGFYEQYF

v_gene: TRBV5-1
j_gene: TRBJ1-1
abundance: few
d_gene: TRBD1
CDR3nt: TGCGCCAGCAGCCCAACAGGGGGCTGGGGCACTGAAGCTTTCTTT
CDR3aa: CASSPTGGWGTEAFF

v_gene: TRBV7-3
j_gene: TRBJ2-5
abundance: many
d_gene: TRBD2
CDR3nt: TGTGCCAGCAGCTCCCCGGGACTAGCGGGCGCCCAAGAGACCCAGTACTTC
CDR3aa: CASSSPGLAGAQETQYF

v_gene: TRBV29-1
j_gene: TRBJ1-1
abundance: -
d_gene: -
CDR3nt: TGCAGCGTCCCCCCGTTCGCGTTTGGGGTGTCTAACACTGAAGCTTTCTTT
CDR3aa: CSVPPFAFGVSNTEAFF

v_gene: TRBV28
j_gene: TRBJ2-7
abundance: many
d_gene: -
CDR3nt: TGTGCCAGCAGGGAGACACCATTGGCCGAGCAGTACTTC
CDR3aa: CASRETPLAEQYF

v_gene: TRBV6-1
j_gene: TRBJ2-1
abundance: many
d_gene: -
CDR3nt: TGTGCCAGCAACCCCCTGAGGGCGGATGAGCAGTTCTTC
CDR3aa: CASNPLRADEQFF

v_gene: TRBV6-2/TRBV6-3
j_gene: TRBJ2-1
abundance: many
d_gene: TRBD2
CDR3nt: TGTGCCAGCAGAATGTACGGTACTAGCGGGGGGTACAATGAGCAGTTCTTC
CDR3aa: CASRMYGTSGGYNEQFF

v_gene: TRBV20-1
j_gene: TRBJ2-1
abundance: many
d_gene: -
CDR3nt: TGCAGTGCTAGGTTACAGGGCACCTACAATGAGCAGTTCTTC
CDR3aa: CSARLQGTYNEQFF

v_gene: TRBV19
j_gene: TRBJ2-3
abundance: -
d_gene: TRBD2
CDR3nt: TGTGCCAGTAGTATAGCGGGGGGGCCTGGGAGCACAGATACGCAGTATTTT
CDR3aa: CASSIAGGPGSTDTQYF

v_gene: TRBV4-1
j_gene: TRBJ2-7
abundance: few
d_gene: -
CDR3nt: TGCGCCAGCAGCTGGACTGACTCCTACGAGCAGTACTTC
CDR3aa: CASSWTDSYEQYF

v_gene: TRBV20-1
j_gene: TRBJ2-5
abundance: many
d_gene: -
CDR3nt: TGCAGTGCCGAAATAAACAGGGGGGGGCATTGGGAGACCCAGTACTTC
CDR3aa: CSAEINRGGHWETQYF

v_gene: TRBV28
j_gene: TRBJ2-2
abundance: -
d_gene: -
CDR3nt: TGTGCCAGCAGTTTATGGAATCAGGGTATTACCGGGGAGCTGTTTTTT
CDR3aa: CASSLWNQGITGELFF

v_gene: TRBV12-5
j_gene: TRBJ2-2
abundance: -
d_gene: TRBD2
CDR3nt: TGTGCTAGTGGCTCCCGACTAGCGGGGGTGCCCTTTGCCGGGGAGCTGTTTTTT
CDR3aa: CASGSRLAGVPFAGELFF

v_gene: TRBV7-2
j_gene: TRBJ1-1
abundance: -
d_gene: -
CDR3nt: TGTGCCAGCAGCCCCGACCCTACCTTGAACACTGAAGCTTTCTTT
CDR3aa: CASSPDPTLNTEAFF

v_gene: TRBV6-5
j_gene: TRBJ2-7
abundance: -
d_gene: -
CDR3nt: TGTGCCAGCAGTTATAATCGGGACTACGAGCAGTACTTC
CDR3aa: CASSYNRDYEQYF

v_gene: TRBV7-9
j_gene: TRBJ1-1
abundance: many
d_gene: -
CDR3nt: TGTGCCAGCAGCTTAGCAGGCGGAATGAACACTGAAGCTTTCTTT
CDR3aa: CASSLAGGMNTEAFF

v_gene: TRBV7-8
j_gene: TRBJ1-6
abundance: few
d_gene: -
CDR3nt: TGTGCCACCCACCGGGACACAGAACGGGTTAATTCACCCCTCCACTTT
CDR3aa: CATHRDTERVNSPLHF

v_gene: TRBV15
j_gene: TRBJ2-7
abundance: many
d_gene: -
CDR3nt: TGTGCCACCAGCAGAGATCGGGGGCGGTCCTCCTACGAGCAGTACTTC
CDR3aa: CATSRDRGRSSYEQYF

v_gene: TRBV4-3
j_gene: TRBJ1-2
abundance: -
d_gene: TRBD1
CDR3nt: TGCGCCAGCAGCCAAGGCCCCCCCGCCGCCGGGACAGGGCTCTATGGCTACACCTTC
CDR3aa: CASSQGPPAAGTGLYGYTF